This TCR beta chain was captured by sequencing in a study of blood T cell repertoires in COVID-19. Study overall: The United States, Italy and Spain supplied acute and convalescent COVID-19 samples. Sources were T cells, B-cell-depleted T cells, or PBMCs; the material itself was cDNA or gDNA.

Original processing notes: Counts of nucleated cells, estimated from reference gene primer amplification, were obtained. Produced via immunoSEQ multiplex PCR; TCRdb's table is partial and in-frame only. V, J and clone size reflect that table, while D and trimming were determined from the DNA. In the table there are about 140,000 clones, 65% to 80% of which are singletons. Germline trimming cut 2 bases from V and 4 bases from J; bases unmatched to any gene: 5. Germline CDR1 reads SGDLS; CDR2 reads YYNGEE. CDR3 length: 15 amino acids. Input material: peripheral blood. J is TRBJ1-4 and V is TRBV9; TRBD1 matches at 7 bases. The clonotype was recovered from a man in his sixties with acute or convalescent COVID-19. The CDR3 DNA is TGTGCCAGCAGCGTGGGGACAGAGAGTAATGAAAAACTGTTTTTT. Its protein is CASSVGTESNEKLFF.